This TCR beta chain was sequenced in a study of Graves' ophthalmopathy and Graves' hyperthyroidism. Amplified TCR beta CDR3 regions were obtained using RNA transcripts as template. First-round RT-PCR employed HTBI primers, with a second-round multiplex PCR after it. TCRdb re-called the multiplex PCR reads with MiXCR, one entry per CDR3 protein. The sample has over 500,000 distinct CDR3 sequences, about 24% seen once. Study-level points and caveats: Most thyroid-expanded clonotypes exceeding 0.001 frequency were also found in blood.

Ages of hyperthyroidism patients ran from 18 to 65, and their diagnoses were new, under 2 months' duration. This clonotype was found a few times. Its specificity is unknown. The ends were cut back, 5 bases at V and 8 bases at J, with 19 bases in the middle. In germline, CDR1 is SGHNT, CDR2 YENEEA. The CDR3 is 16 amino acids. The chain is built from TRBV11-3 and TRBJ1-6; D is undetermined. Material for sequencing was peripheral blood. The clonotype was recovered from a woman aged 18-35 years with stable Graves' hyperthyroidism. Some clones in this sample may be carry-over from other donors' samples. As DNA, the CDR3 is TGTGCCAGCAGCCCGAAGGTGGGGTTATTCGATTCACCCCTCCACTTT. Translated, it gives CASSPKVGLFDSPLHF. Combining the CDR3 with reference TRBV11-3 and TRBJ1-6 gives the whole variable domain EAGVVQSPRYKIIEKKQPVAFWCNPISGHNTLYWYLQNLGQGPELLIRYENEEAVDDSQLPKDRFSAERLKGVDSTLKIQPAELGDSAVYLCASSPKVGLFDSPLHFGNGTRLTVT.